Each of the 31 T cell receptor beta chains below was sequenced from the same sample in a study of identical twins (TCRdb year 2016). To prepare the library, 5' RACE was applied. Sequencing took place on an Illumina HiSeq 2000. The raw public data were reprocessed by TCRdb itself: fastp quality trimming at Q25, MiXCR clonotype calling, in-frame beta chains only. Under each unique CDR3 protein, matching rows form one entry showing the most common genes and DNA. The sample records around 960,000 distinct CDR3 sequences, 9% to 15% of which are singletons. 1.5% to 2% of the sample is taken by the ten largest. These data are also associated with another study on yellow fever vaccine responses in identical twins.

The sample was PBMCs. These receptors were taken from a woman under 30 in good health.

The chain links TRBV7-9 to TRBJ2-2; no reliable D call. Germline V CDR1 and CDR2: SEHNR, FQNEAQ (reference sequence). V dropped 1 base and J dropped 9 bases, with 9 bases sitting between them. This CDR3 comprises 13 residues. The CDR3, as DNA: TGTGCCAGCAGCTTAGTGGAACTTCGGGAGCTGTTTTTT. Translation gives CASSLVELRELFF.

The rearrangement links TRBV2 to TRBJ1-5; no definite D call. CDR3 size: 14 residues. Trimming shortened V by 2 bases and J by 3 bases, and 8 bases separated the two germline ends. Germline V lookup: CDR1 SNHLY, CDR2 FYNNEI. The CDR3 region has the DNA TGTGCCAGCAGTGAATTGGGATTCAATCAGCCCCAGCATTTT. Protein: CASSELGFNQPQHF.

This chain uses TRBV20-1 with TRBJ2-1, with 7 nucleotides matching TRBD2. CDR1 and CDR2 (germline): DFQATT, SNEGSKA (reference sequence). The CDR3 loop spans 15 amino acids. V dropped 0 bases and J dropped 10; count of bases not matched to a gene: 12. Written as DNA, the CDR3 is TGCAGTGCTAGAGATAGCGGGCCGGGCGGGGAGGAGCAGTTCTTC. Translation: CSARDSGPGGEEQFF.

This chain connects TRBV7-9 to TRBJ2-7; D gene unclear. Trimming left V 1 base short and J 4 bases short, with 11 bases between. The CDR3 is made up of 14 amino acids. The germline gives CDR1 SEHNR, CDR2 FQNEAQ (reference sequence). The CDR3 nucleotides are TGTGCCAGCAGCTTAGTGCAGGCGGTTTACGAGCAGTACTTC. It translates to CASSLVQAVYEQYF.

The chain recombines TRBV12-3 or TRBV12-4 with TRBJ2-3, with 7 bases fitting TRBD2. Losses at the gene ends were 6 bases for V and 9 bases for J; bases not matched to a gene: 9. The CDR3 extends over 13 amino acids. This CDR3 is CASRPPSGGTQYF. The DNA of the CDR3 is TGTGCCAGCAGACCTCCCTCCGGGGGGACGCAGTATTTT.

The chain has TRBV7-9 and TRBJ2-3; D remains ambiguous. The CDR3 runs to 15 residues. Germline V gene data show CDR1 as SEHNR and CDR2 as FQNEAQ (reference sequence). Between the trimmed V and J ends, which lost 1 base and 1 base, there was a span of 9 bases. The CDR3 DNA reads TGTGCCAGCAGCTTAGGGCAATCTCGCACAGATACGCAGTATTTT. It translates to CASSLGQSRTDTQYF.

This clonotype was seen at least ten times. J is TRBJ2-7 and V is TRBV5-1; TRBD2 matches 8 bases. CDR3 size: 15 residues. The germline CDR1 and CDR2 sequences are SGHRS and YFSETQ. Trimming took 4 bases from V and 12 from J; bases not matched to a gene: 18. In DNA, the CDR3 is TGCGCCAGCAGCCGGCGAAAACTAGCGGAACCTCCCCGGTACTTC. Translation: CASSRRKLAEPPRYF.

The CDR3, as DNA: TGTGCCAGCAGCTTTAGGGGGCAGCACGAGCAGTACTTC. It specifies CASSFRGQHEQYF. The rearrangement links TRBV7-2 to TRBJ2-7, with 7 bases matching TRBD1. The CDR3 runs 13 residues. The V and J ends lost 3 bases and 5 bases, in that order; junction bases with no gene match: 4. Looked up from germline, CDR1 is SGHTA and CDR2 is FQGNSA.

There are a few counts of this clonotype. The J gene is TRBJ2-1, the V gene TRBV27; the match to TRBD2 covers 12 bases. V lost 8 bases and J lost 6; bases outside the gene matches: 17. Germline CDR1 MNHEY, CDR2 SMNVEV (reference sequence). This CDR3 is 18 amino acids long. The CDR3: CASRDTLAGGPLGNEQFF. DNA of the CDR3: TGTGCCAGCCGGGACACCCTAGCGGGAGGGCCATTGGGCAATGAGCAGTTCTTC.

This clonotype was seen a handful of times. The V and J genes are TRBV5-1 and TRBJ2-7; D may be TRBD1 (5 bases). This CDR3 region has 13 residues. V dropped 1 base and J dropped 3 bases, with 8 bases sitting between them. CDR1 and CDR2 (germline): SGHRS, YFSETQ. The CDR3 spells CASSLPTDYEQYF. The CDR3 DNA reads TGCGCCAGCAGCTTGCCGACAGACTACGAGCAGTACTTC.

This clonotype was detected only a few times. The rearrangement links TRBV3-1 to TRBJ2-7; D is uncertain. This CDR3 has 14 amino acids. Looked up from germline, CDR1 is LGHDT and CDR2 is YNNKEL (reference sequence). The V end was cut by 0 bases, the J end by 6 bases, with 12 bases between. DNA of the CDR3: TGTGCCAGCAGCCAAGACGGTAGTATTCGCGAGCAGTACGTC. It is translated as CASSQDGSIREQYV.

This clonotype was counted between two and nine times. This chain joins TRBV4-2 and TRBJ2-1; 9 nucleotides line up with TRBD2. CDR3 length equals 17 residues. V lost 0 bases and J lost 5; bases outside the gene matches: 8. The germline CDR1 and CDR2 sequences are LGHNA and YNFKEQ. CDR3 in amino acids: CASSQDATSGLNNEQFF. As DNA, the CDR3 is TGTGCCAGCAGCCAAGATGCGACTAGCGGACTTAACAATGAGCAGTTCTTC.

The chain has TRBV9 and TRBJ2-1; D gene unclear. The V end was cut by 2 bases, the J end by 8 bases, with 14 bases between. Per the germline V gene, CDR1 is SGDLS and CDR2 is YYNGEE. The CDR3 length is 14 residues. The CDR3 nucleotides are TGTGCCAGCAGCGTCCGTGGGGAAAGCCATGAGCAGTTCTTC. Translation gives CASSVRGESHEQFF. Full variable domain (rest looked up from reference TRBV9 and TRBJ2-1): DSGVTQTPKHLITATGQRVTLRCSPRSGDLSVYWYQQSLDQGLQFLIQYYNGEERAKGNILERFSAQQFPDLHSELNLSSLELGDSALYFCASSVRGESHEQFFGPGTRLTVL.

J is TRBJ1-1 and V is TRBV29-1; tentatively, D is TRBD1 (5 bases). The germline V and J ends were trimmed by 3 bases and 1 base, with 18 bases remaining between them. The germline V gene has CDR1 SQVTM and CDR2 ANQGSEA. The CDR3 runs to 16 residues. CDR3 region: CSVERIAGLRNTEAFF. Here the CDR3 DNA reads TGCAGCGTTGAGCGAATAGCAGGGCTTCGGAACACTGAAGCTTTCTTT.

This rearrangement joins TRBV7-2 to TRBJ2-3, with 7 bases identical to TRBD2. CDR3 length: 15 amino acids. Germline V lookup: CDR1 SGHTA, CDR2 FQGNSA. J was trimmed by 2 bases and V by 5 bases; bases with no gene match: 7. The CDR3 is CASSPGGSTTDTQYF. CDR3 nucleotides: TGTGCCAGCAGCCCGGGGGGATCCACCACAGATACGCAGTATTTT.

This clonotype showed up just a few times. This chain connects TRBV12-3 or TRBV12-4 to TRBJ1-5; no clear D. Trimming left V 7 bases short and J 1 base short, with 5 bases between. This CDR3 is built from 12 residues. CDR3 sequence: CASKESNQPQHF. The CDR3 DNA reads as TGTGCCAGCAAGGAGAGCAATCAGCCCCAGCATTTT.

The sample holds many counts of this clonotype. The chain uses TRBV5-1 and TRBJ1-4; tentative D call: TRBD1 (6 bases). The CDR3 is 15 residues long. Trimming cost V 4 bases and J 2 bases, with 12 bases left between them. Germline lookup yields CDR1 SGHRS and CDR2 YFSETQ. This CDR3 reads CASSLDSGTNEKLFF. CDR3 DNA sequence: TGCGCCAGCAGCCTGGACAGCGGGACTAATGAAAAACTGTTTTTT.

This clonotype has just a few counts. The CDR3 region is CASSQVGTSGGRTDTQYF. The CDR3 coding sequence is TGTGCCAGCAGCCAAGTAGGGACTAGCGGGGGACGAACAGATACGCAGTATTTT. The chain employs TRBV3-1 and TRBJ2-3, with 14 bases lining up with TRBD2. With V trimmed by 1 base and J by 3 bases, 6 bases remained unmatched. Germline lookup yields CDR1 LGHDT and CDR2 YNNKEL (reference sequence). The CDR3 extends over 18 amino acids.

The J gene is TRBJ1-6, the V gene TRBV9, with TRBD1 matching 7 bases. V lost 3 bases, J lost 4 bases, and 4 bases stayed unmatched. The CDR3 loop spans 15 amino acids. CDR1 and CDR2 from the germline V gene are SGDLS and YYNGEE. The CDR3 region has the DNA TGTGCCAGCAGCGACCGGGACAGTTATAATTCACCCCTCCACTTT. Translating gives CASSDRDSYNSPLHF.

This clonotype was observed a handful of times. CDR3 DNA: TGTGCCAGCAGTTTATTTCCTAGCGGGAGCACCGGGGAGCTGTTTTTT. Translated: CASSLFPSGSTGELFF. This chain uses TRBV27 with TRBJ2-2, with 10 bases aligning to TRBD2. Germline V gene data show CDR1 as MNHEY and CDR2 as SMNVEV (reference sequence). The CDR3 is 16 residues long. J gave up 4 bases and V 1 base, and 3 bases lay outside the gene matches.

This clonotype was recorded many times. CDR3 loop: CASGSQGPYTGELFF. The CDR3, as DNA: TGTGCCAGCGGGTCACAGGGCCCGTACACCGGGGAGCTGTTTTTT. The V gene is TRBV12-3 or TRBV12-4, the J gene TRBJ2-2; a weak D match, TRBD1 (6 bases). The CDR3 totals 15 residues. Trimming took off 8 bases at V and 3 bases at J, with 16 bases between the two ends.

This chain connects TRBV20-1 to TRBJ2-7; D is unresolved. V dropped 1 base and J dropped 1 base, with 8 bases sitting between them. The CDR3 has 13 amino acids. Germline assignment: CDR1 DFQATT and CDR2 SNEGSKA (reference sequence). The CDR3: CSARVAASYEQYV. CDR3 nucleotide sequence: TGCAGTGCTAGAGTGGCAGCTTCCTACGAGCAGTACGTC.

This clonotype has only a few counts. This sequence joins TRBV7-3 and TRBJ2-1; 10 positions agree with TRBD2. J was trimmed by 0 bases and V by 2 bases; bases with no gene match: 10. Germline values: CDR1 SGHTA, CDR2 FQGTGA. The CDR3 consists of 19 residues. The CDR3 DNA reads TGTGCCAGCAGCTTACTAGGGACTAGCGTTTATAGCTCCTACAATGAGCAGTTCTTC. It yields the protein CASSLLGTSVYSSYNEQFF.

This clonotype has only a few counts. The rearrangement links TRBV7-9 to TRBJ2-1, with TRBD2 matching 7 bases. CDR1 and CDR2 from the germline V gene are SEHNR and FQNEAQ (reference sequence). Unmatched junction bases numbered 5, after V lost 0 bases and J lost 6 bases. This CDR3 contains 15 residues. This CDR3 reads CASSLARLASNEQFF. The CDR3 nucleotides read TGTGCCAGCAGCTTAGCCAGACTAGCTAGCAATGAGCAGTTCTTC.

V usage is TRBV5-1 and J usage is TRBJ2-1; the match to TRBD2 covers 9 bases. Per germline, CDR1 SGHRS and CDR2 YFSETQ. With V trimmed by 6 bases and J by 4 bases, 11 bases remained unmatched. The CDR3 is 16 amino acids. CDR3 in amino acids: CASTSSGVDLYNEQFF. CDR3 bases: TGCGCCAGCACCTCTAGCGGGGTCGATCTATACAATGAGCAGTTCTTC.

This clonotype was recorded a few times. The V gene is TRBV15, the J gene TRBJ2-2, with 8 positions matching TRBD1. Looked up from germline, CDR1 is LNHNV and CDR2 is YYDKDF (reference sequence). The CDR3 is 14 amino acids. V shed 4 bases and J 7 bases; nucleotides not matched to a gene: 5. DNA of the CDR3: TGTGCCACCAGCATACCGACAGGGGTCGGGGAGCTGTTTTTT. Translating it yields CATSIPTGVGELFF.

The chain has TRBV18 and TRBJ2-7; no clear D gene. Germline CDR1 KGHSH, CDR2 LQKENI. The CDR3 loop spans 15 amino acids. V shed 5 bases and J shed 0 bases, with 14 bases lying between them. Here the CDR3 reads CASSTSYTGSYEQYF. CDR3 in DNA: TGTGCCAGCTCAACCTCATACACGGGCTCCTACGAGCAGTACTTC.

The chain employs TRBV2 and TRBJ2-7, with D possibly matching TRBD1 (6 bases). Per germline, CDR1 SNHLY and CDR2 FYNNEI. Trimming cost V 6 bases and J 4 bases, with 25 bases left between them. The CDR3 is 17 amino acids. The CDR3 region is CASSAQPRWDKLYEQYV. CDR3 coding DNA: TGTGCCAGCAGCGCACAACCAAGGTGGGACAAATTATACGAGCAGTACGTC.

V usage is TRBV20-1 and J usage is TRBJ1-5, with D perhaps TRBD1 (5 bases). Looked up from germline, CDR1 is DFQATT and CDR2 is SNEGSKA (reference sequence). CDR3 length: 13 amino acids. Written as DNA, the CDR3 is TGCAGCATAACAGGCGATAGCAATCAGCCCCAGCATTTT. Its translation is CSITGDSNQPQHF.

This chain uses TRBV20-1 with TRBJ2-7; D is undetermined. The CDR3 contains 11 residues. Trimming removed 3 bases at V and 5 bases at J, with 8 bases between. The germline V gene encodes CDR1 DFQATT and CDR2 SNEGSKA (reference sequence). The CDR3 reads CSASNLDEQYF. The CDR3 bases are TGCAGTGCTAGTAACTTAGACGAGCAGTACTTC.

Many counts were recorded for this clonotype. The chain carries TRBV6-2 or TRBV6-3 and TRBJ1-5; D remains unclear. CDR1 is MNHEY, CDR2 SVGEGT, per germline. The V end lost 2 bases, the J end lost 1 base, and 12 bases lay between the germline ends. The CDR3 runs to 16 residues. CDR3 region: CASSYVGSLSNQPQHF. The CDR3 bases are TGTGCCAGCAGTTACGTCGGCAGCTTGAGCAATCAGCCCCAGCATTTT.